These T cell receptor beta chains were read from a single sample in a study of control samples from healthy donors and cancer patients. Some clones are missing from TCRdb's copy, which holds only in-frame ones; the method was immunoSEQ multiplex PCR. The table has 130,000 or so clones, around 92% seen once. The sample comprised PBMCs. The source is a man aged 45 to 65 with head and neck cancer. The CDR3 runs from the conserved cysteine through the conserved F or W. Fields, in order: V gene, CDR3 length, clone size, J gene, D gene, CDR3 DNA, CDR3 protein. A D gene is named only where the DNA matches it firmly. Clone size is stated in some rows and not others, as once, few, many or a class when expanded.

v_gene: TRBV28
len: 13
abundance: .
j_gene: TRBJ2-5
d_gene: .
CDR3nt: TGTGCCAGCAGTACCGGGGGTAGGGAGACCCAGTACTTC
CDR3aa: CASSTGGRETQYF

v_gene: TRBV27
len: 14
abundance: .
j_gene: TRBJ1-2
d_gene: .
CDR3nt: TGTGCCAGCAGTTCGCACCCGAGAGGGGCGAACTACACCTTC
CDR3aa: CASSSHPRGANYTF

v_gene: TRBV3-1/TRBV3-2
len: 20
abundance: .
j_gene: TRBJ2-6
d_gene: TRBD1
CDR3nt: TGTGCCAGCAGCCAAGTTTACGGGACAGGGTCATTCTCTGGGGCCAACGTCCTGACTTTC
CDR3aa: CASSQVYGTGSFSGANVLTF

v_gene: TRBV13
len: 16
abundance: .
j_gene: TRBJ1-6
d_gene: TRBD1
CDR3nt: TGTGCCAGCAGCTTACGAGTGGGCAGGGGGGGTTCACCCCTCCACTTT
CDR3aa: CASSLRVGRGGSPLHF

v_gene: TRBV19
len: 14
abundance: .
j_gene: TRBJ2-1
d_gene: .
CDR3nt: TGTGCCAGTAGTATAGGGTACTCTGGCAATGAGCAGTTCTTC
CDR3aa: CASSIGYSGNEQFF

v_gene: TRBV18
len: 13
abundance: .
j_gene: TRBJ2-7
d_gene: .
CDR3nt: TGTGCCAGCTCCCTCGCCGTCGGCATCGAGCAGTACTTC
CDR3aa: CASSLAVGIEQYF

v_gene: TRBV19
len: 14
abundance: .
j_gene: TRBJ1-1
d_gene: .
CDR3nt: TGTGCCAGTAGTATAGGCAGGCGGTTCACTGAAGCTTTCTTT
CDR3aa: CASSIGRRFTEAFF

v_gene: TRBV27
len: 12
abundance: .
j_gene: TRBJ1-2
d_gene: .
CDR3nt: TGTGCCAGCCTGGGACCGCCCTATGGCTACACCTTC
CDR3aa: CASLGPPYGYTF

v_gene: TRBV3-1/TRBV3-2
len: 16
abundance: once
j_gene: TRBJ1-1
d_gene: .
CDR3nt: TGTGCCAGCAGCCAAGGGTACGGGACACGGAACACTGAAGCTTTCTTT
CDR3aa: CASSQGYGTRNTEAFF

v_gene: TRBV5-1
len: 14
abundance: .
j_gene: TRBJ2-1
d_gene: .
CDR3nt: TGCGCCAGCAGCGCGGGACAGAGTTACAATGAGCAGTTCTTC
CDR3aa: CASSAGQSYNEQFF

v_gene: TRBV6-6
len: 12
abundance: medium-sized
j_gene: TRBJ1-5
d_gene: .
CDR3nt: TGTGCCAGCTCTCAGGTCAATCAGCCCCAGCATTTT
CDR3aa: CASSQVNQPQHF

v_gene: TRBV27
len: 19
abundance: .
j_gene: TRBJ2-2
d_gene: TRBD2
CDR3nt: TGTGCCAGCACCTTCCACAGACAGCGGGAGGCCTTTATGCGCGGGGAGCTGTTTTTT
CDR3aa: CASTFHRQREAFMRGELFF

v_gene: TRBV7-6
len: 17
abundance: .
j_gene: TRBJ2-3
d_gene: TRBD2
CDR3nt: TGTGCCAGCAGCTCACGACTAGCGGCTCCTGACACAGATACGCAGTATTTT
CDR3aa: CASSSRLAAPDTDTQYF

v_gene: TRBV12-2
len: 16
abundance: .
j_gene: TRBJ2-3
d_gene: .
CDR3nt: TGTGCAAGTCGCCAGTCCTGGCTAGCGAGCACAGATACGCAGTATTTT
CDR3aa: CASRQSWLASTDTQYF

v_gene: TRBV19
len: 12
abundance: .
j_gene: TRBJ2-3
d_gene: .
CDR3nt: TGTGCCAGTAGGAGGAGCACAGATACGCAGTATTTT
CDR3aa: CASRRSTDTQYF

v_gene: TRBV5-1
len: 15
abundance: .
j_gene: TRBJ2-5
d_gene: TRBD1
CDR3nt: TGCGCCAGCTCGTCCCCGGACAGGTACCAAGAGACCCAGTACTTC
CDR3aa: CASSSPDRYQETQYF

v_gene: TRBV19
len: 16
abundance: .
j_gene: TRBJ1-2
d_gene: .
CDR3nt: TGTGCCAGTAGGAAACAGGTTATGCAAGCTAACTATGGCTACACCTTC
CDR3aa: CASRKQVMQANYGYTF

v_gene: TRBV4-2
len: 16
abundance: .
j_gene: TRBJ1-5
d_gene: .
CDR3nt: TGTGCCAGCAGCCAAGAGGGGGGCCTTAGCAATCAGCCCCAGCATTTT
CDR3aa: CASSQEGGLSNQPQHF

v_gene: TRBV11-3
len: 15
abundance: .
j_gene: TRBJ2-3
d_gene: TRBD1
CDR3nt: TGTGCCAGCAGCTCCGGACAGGACCGCACAGATACGCAGTATTTT
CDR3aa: CASSSGQDRTDTQYF

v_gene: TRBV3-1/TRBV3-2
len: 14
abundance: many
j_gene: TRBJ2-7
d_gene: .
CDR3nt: TGTGCCAGCAGCCTCCAGGGGACCTCCTACGAGCAGTACTTC
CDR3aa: CASSLQGTSYEQYF

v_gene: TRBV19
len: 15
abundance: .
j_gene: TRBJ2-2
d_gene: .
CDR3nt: TGTGCCAGTAAGAATAGCGCAGGGAGCACCGGGGAGCTGTTTTTT
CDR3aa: CASKNSAGSTGELFF

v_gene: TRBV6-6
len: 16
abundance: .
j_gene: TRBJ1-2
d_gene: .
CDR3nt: TGTGCCAGCAGTTACTCCCGGACGGGGATGGGATATGGCTACACCTTC
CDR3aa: CASSYSRTGMGYGYTF

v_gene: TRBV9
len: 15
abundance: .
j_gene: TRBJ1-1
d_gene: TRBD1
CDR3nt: TGTGCCAGCAGCGCCGAACAGGGGGCGCGGACTGAAGCTTTCTTT
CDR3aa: CASSAEQGARTEAFF

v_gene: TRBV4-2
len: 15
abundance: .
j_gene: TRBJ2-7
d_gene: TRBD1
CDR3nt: TGTGCCAGCAGCCCGGACAGGGTGGGCTCCTACGAGCAGTACTTC
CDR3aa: CASSPDRVGSYEQYF

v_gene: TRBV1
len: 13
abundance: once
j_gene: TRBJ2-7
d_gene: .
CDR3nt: TGCACCAGCAGCCAAGTAATTGGCTACGAGCAGTACTTC
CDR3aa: CTSSQVIGYEQYF

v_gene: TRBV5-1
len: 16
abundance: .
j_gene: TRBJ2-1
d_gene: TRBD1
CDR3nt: TGCGCCAGCAGCCAATCCGGGACAGGGGGCAATTTTGAGCAGTTCTTC
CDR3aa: CASSQSGTGGNFEQFF

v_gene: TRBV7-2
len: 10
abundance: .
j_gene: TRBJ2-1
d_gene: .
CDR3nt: TGTGCCAGCAGCTTTGGTGAGCAGTTCTTC
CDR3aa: CASSFGEQFF

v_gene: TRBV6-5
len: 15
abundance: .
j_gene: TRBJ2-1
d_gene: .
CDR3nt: TGTGCCAGCAGTTACTCGGGGCTAGGGTACAATGAGCAGTTCTTC
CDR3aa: CASSYSGLGYNEQFF

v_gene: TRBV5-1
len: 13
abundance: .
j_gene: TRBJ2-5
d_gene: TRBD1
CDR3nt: TGCGCCAGCAGCTTGGCCAGGGGGGAGACCCAGTACTTC
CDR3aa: CASSLARGETQYF

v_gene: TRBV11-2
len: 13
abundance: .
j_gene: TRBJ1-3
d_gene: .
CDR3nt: TGTGCCAGCAGCTCGGGCCCTCGGGACACCATATATTTT
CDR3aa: CASSSGPRDTIYF

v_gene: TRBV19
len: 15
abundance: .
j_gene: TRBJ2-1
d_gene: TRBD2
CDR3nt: TGTGCCAGTAGTATTTCGGGAGGCCCCTACAATGAGCAGTTCTTC
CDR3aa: CASSISGGPYNEQFF

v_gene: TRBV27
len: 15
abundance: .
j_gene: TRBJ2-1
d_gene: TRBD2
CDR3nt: TGTGCCAGCAGTACCGGACTAGCGTTCTACAATGAGCAGTTCTTC
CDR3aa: CASSTGLAFYNEQFF

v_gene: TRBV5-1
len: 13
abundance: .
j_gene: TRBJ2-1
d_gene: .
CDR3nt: TGCGCCAGCAGCTTGGGCCAGGGTGGTGAGCAGTTCTTC
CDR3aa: CASSLGQGGEQFF

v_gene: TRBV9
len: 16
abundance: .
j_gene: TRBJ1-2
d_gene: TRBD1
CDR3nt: TGTGCCAGCAGCGTAGGACAGGGGGCGTCGAACTATGGCTACACCTTC
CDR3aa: CASSVGQGASNYGYTF

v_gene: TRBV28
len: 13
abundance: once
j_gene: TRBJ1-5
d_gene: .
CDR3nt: TGTGCCAGCGGACACAGGCAGAATCAGCCCCAGCATTTT
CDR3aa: CASGHRQNQPQHF

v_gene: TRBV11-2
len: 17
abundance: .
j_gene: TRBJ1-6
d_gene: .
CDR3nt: TGTGCCAGCAGCCCTAATCGGGTTGCATCCTATAATTCACCCCTCCACTTT
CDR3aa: CASSPNRVASYNSPLHF

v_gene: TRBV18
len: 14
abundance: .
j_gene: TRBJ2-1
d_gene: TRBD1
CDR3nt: TGTGCCAGCTCACCCGGACAGGTCTACAATGAGCAGTTCTTC
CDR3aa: CASSPGQVYNEQFF

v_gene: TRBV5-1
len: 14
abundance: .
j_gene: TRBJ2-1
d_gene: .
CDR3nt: TGCGCCAGCAGCTCCGACAGGTTTCGTAATGAGCAGTTCTTC
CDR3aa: CASSSDRFRNEQFF

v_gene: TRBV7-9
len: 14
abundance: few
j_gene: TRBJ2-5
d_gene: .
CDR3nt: TGTGCCAGCAGCCTAAGAGCGGAGCAAGAGACCCAGTACTTC
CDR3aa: CASSLRAEQETQYF

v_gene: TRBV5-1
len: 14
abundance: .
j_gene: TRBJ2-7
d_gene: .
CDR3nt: TGCGCCAGCAGCCCGGTTCCAGGGGCCTACGAGCAGTACTTC
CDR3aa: CASSPVPGAYEQYF

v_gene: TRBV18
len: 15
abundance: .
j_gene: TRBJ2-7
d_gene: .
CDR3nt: TGTGCCAGCTCACCAGGCACAGGCAGGGATGGCGAGCAGTACTTC
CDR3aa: CASSPGTGRDGEQYF

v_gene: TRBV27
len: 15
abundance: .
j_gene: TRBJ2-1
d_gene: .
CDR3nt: TGTGCCACCCAGCCTATAGCTGGGGTACGGAATGAGCAGTTCTTC
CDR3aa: CATQPIAGVRNEQFF

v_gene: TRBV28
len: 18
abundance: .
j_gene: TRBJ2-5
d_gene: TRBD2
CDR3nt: TGTGCCAGCAGTTTAGGAAGGGCTAGCGGGAGGAGGAGAGAGACCCAGTACTTC
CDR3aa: CASSLGRASGRRRETQYF

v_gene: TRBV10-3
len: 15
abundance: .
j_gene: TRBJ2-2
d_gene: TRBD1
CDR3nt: TGTGCCATCAGTGTCTTACAGGGGGTCACCGGGGAGCTGTTTTTT
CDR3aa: CAISVLQGVTGELFF

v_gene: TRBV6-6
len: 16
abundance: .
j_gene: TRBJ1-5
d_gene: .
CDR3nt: TGTGCCAGCAGTTACCCGGACTTTCTGAGGAATCAGCCCCAGCATTTT
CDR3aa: CASSYPDFLRNQPQHF

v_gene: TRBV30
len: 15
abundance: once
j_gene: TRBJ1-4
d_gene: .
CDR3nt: TGTGCCTGGGCCGCCGGACTGACGACTAATGAAAAACTGTTTTTT
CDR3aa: CAWAAGLTTNEKLFF

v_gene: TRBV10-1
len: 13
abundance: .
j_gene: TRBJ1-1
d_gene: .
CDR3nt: TGCGCCAGCAGTGTGGACGGAGACACTGAAGCTTTCTTT
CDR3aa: CASSVDGDTEAFF

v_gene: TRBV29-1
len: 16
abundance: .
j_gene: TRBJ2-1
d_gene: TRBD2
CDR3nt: TGCAGCGTACGACTAGCGGGAGGCCCATTTGGGAATGAGCAGTTCTTC
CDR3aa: CSVRLAGGPFGNEQFF

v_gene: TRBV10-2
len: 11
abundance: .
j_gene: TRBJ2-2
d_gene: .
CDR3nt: TGCGCCAGCAGAAGAATCGGGGAGCTGTTTTTT
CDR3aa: CASRRIGELFF

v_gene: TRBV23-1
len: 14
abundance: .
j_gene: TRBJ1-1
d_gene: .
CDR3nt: TGCGCCAGCAGTAGTCCGATCATGAACACTGAAGCTTTCTTT
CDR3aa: CASSSPIMNTEAFF